These 5 T cell receptor beta chains share one sample of origin, sequenced in a study of blood T cell repertoires in COVID-19 (dated by TCRdb to the early 2020s). The protocol used for the library was the immunoSEQ multiplex PCR assay. What TCRdb holds here is the immuneACCESS table cut down to in-frame rearrangements. Part of the clones is not present; checked against another copy, under half of the missing clones reflect an unresolved V gene, and the others are unexplained. The sample table lists roughly 380,000 clones, 85% of them with a count of one. 3% to 4% of the sample goes to the ten largest clones. The sample taken for sequencing was peripheral blood. The receptors shown here come from a woman aged 18-29 years with acute or convalescent COVID-19.

The rearrangement joins TRBV2 to TRBJ1-2; unclear D gene. Germline values: CDR1 SNHLY, CDR2 FYNNEI. This CDR3 contains 15 residues. V was trimmed by 6 bases and J by 1 base, leaving 15 bases between them. Here the CDR3 DNA reads TGTGCCAGCAGCCGCACCACAACGGGTAACTATGGCTACACCTTC. This translates into CASSRTTTGNYGYTF.

V usage is TRBV23-1 and J usage is TRBJ2-7, with D unclear. TRBV23-1 is assigned to the ORF class and has an uncertain function. This CDR3 spans 16 amino acids. V lost 0 bases, J lost 6 bases, and 18 bases lay in between. This CDR3 reads CASSQSIVRMYCEQYF. In DNA, the CDR3 is TGCGCCAGCAGTCAATCGATCGTACGAATGTACTGCGAGCAGTACTTC.

The V call is TRBV10-3, the J call TRBJ2-3; D may be TRBD2 (7 bases). This CDR3 region has 13 residues. Between the trimmed V and J ends, which lost 5 bases and 4 bases, there was a span of 10 bases. CDR1 and CDR2 (germline): ENHRY, SYGVKD. The CDR3 coding sequence is TGTGCCATCAGTTTCGGGGGGCCAGATACGCAGTATTTT. Its translation is CAISFGGPDTQYF.

This clone was counted a single time. The same CDR3 also results from other DNA sequences found in this sample. The rearrangement uses TRBV7-9 and TRBJ2-3, with D tentatively TRBD2 (5 bases). Germline V lookup: CDR1 SEHNR, CDR2 FQNEAQ (reference sequence). Trimming shortened V by 3 bases and J by 0 bases, and 10 bases separated the two germline ends. The CDR3 consists of 15 residues. CDR3 sequence reads: CASSLTSGSTDTQYF. CDR3 nucleotides: TGTGCCAGCAGCTTGACGTCGGGGAGCACAGATACGCAGTATTTT.

CDR3 protein: CASSLDSDQPQHF. In nucleotides, the CDR3 is TGTGCCAGCAGCCTGGACAGCGATCAGCCCCAGCATTTT. This chain uses TRBV13 with TRBJ1-5, with D possibly being TRBD1 (6 bases). The CDR3 loop spans 13 amino acids. The V end was cut by 5 bases, the J end by 5 bases, with 10 bases between. The germline V gene encodes CDR1 PRHDT and CDR2 FYEKMQ (reference sequence).